This T cell receptor (beta chain) was identified in a study of blood T cell repertoires in COVID-19. Study-level background: There were acute and convalescent COVID-19 samples, and they came from the United States, Italy and Spain.

CDR1 and CDR2 (germline): SGHRS, YFSETQ. The CDR3 covers 18 residues. Losses at the gene ends were 2 bases for V and 0 bases for J; bases not matched to a gene: 5. Profiled with immunoSEQ multiplex PCR; TCRdb holds only in-frame clones, not every one. The sample comprises 250,000 or so clones, 75% to 90% of which are singletons, and less than 1.6% rests with the top ten. The source material was peripheral blood. The rearrangement links TRBV5-1 to TRBJ2-1, with TRBD2 identical over 13 bases. This clonotype originated in a middle-aged woman who had recovered from COVID-19. CDR3 in DNA: TGCGCCAGCAGCTTCGAACTAGCGGGGGGGAGCTCCTACAATGAGCAGTTCTTC. The encoded protein is CASSFELAGGSSYNEQFF.